These T cell receptor beta chains were read from a single sample in a study of Ad26.COV2.S vaccination and SARS-CoV-2 variants. Method: immunoSEQ multiplex PCR; TCRdb's copy keeps in-frame clones and lacks some. Of hundreds of thousands of clones in the sample, around 90% are singletons; the top ten hold around 1.4%. Material: peripheral blood, obtained in a trial of Ad26.COV2.S vaccine versus placebo. These receptors were collected from a person between 18 and 60 years old who received the Ad26.COV2.S COVID-19 vaccine or a placebo. CDR3s include the opening cysteine and the closing phenylalanine or tryptophan. Each record gives: J gene, V gene, CDR3 protein.

TRBJ2-1 | TRBV3-1/TRBV3-2 | CASSQVRVAGDNEQFF
TRBJ2-7 | TRBV7-6 | CASSQGVSGRMNEQYF
TRBJ2-1 | TRBV5-1 | CASRRGDYNEQFF
TRBJ2-2 | TRBV30 | CAWSLVTGELFF
TRBJ1-1 | TRBV29-1 | CSVEDPRGNTEAFF
TRBJ1-2 | TRBV19 | CASSPGQPVNYGYTF
TRBJ1-4 | TRBV27 | CASSTSGGAHEKLFF
TRBJ2-2 | TRBV12-3/TRBV12-4 | CASTSGNTGELFF
TRBJ2-2 | TRBV2 | CASSLGTSAGELFF
TRBJ2-5 | TRBV7-2 | CASSLPGYQETQYF
TRBJ2-1 | TRBV5-6 | CASGPGALAGGGGFF
TRBJ2-7 | TRBV10-1 | CASRGERRLYEQYF
TRBJ2-5 | TRBV29-1 | CSVGASGYQETQYF
TRBJ2-5 | TRBV9 | CASSVAGGITETQYF
TRBJ2-7 | TRBV5-6 | CASSLAGSVYEQYF
TRBJ2-7 | TRBV2 | CASSEEGLWEQYF
TRBJ2-3 | TRBV6-5 | CASSYSPTDTQYF
TRBJ1-1 | TRBV2 | CASSERGGNTEAFF
TRBJ1-1 | TRBV18 | CASSEGQANTEAFF
TRBJ2-2 | TRBV7-6 | CASSFGTGVVGELFF
TRBJ1-5 | TRBV6-2/TRBV6-3 | CASSYSRGMRVSNQPQHF
TRBJ1-5 | TRBV18 | CASSPGNSNQPQHF
TRBJ1-4 | TRBV15 | CATSGDSNEKLFF